The following is a TCR beta chain sequence with its context. Its specificity is unknown. TCRdb called the 5' RACE reads again in MiXCR, with one record for every CDR3 protein. The data contain roughly 720,000 distinct CDR3 sequences, 15% to 20% of them singletons. Germline V lookup: CDR1 SEHNR, CDR2 FQNEAQ (reference sequence). The CDR3 runs 14 residues. V lost 2 bases, J lost 8 bases, and 13 bases lay in between. This entry is derived from a study of identical twins. The study, taken as a whole, reports: These conclusions were based on statistical analysis (cross-sectional, not following the same donors). Excess sharing between twins was weaker in beta out-of-frame sequences.

These data are also associated with another study on T cells expressing NK-cell markers.

The TCR originated in a young woman in good health. The rearrangement joins TRBV7-9 to TRBJ2-1; D gene uncertain. The source material was PBMCs. This chain's CDR3 is CASSLSGRGDEQFF. DNA for the CDR3: TGTGCCAGCAGCTTATCCGGCCGTGGGGATGAGCAGTTCTTC.